The sequence of this T cell receptor beta chain was determined in a study of long-term antiretroviral therapy in people with HIV (dated by TCRdb to 2022 to 2024). In terms of the full investigation: Collection of the earliest samples took place about a decade ahead of the 2015 WHO recommendation for immediate ART, at a time when ART was typically delayed until CD4 counts fell. Whether ART initiation and durable HIV suppression were associated with changes in peripheral blood TRB repertoire composition and diversity was tested in a retrospective serial study. The cohort contributed fewer than 200 cryopreserved PBMC samples from about 30 adults with confirmed HIV infection, collected serially over a mean of approximately six years (range 1-12). Among the 30 or so participants with HIV, around 10 were female. No cross-contamination during QIAcube processing was seen in test extractions of a monoclonal T-cell line run alongside a few dozen polyclonal samples. Results and caveats for the whole study, not just this receptor: Owing to limited PBMC availability, only the TCR beta chain was sequenced, without alpha chain pairing. Unsorted PBMC were profiled instead of sorted CD4+ and CD8+ T cells because pre-ART samples had limited cell numbers. No data were available on ART adherence, viral resistance or therapy changes, limiting inferences about post-ART repertoire changes. Expanded TRB clones identified before ART initiation dominated the repertoire across all time points, though the dominance fluctuated and decreased in many PLHIV after ART. A significant increase in TRB diversity was found to be associated with ART initiation, although TRB diversity was observed to remain significantly below that of transplant donor controls even after long-term ART. Narrower CDR3 length ranges were observed in HIV repertoires than in controls, and an antigen-experienced repertoire with only a slight naive shift after ART was suggested by the network structure. The samples span the years 2004 to 2017, and the ART regimens used at that time may not be as effective as current regimens.

Sequencing of the TRB variable region was done with the immunoSEQ hsTCRB v3.0 assay at survey level resolution. A depth of roughly 35,000-55,000 T-cell genomes per sample was targeted for TRB sequencing. Pooled TRB libraries were sequenced on an Illumina MiSeq with a v3 150-cycle kit. The authors' pipeline ran thus. Repertoire analysis was performed in R inside a reproducible Nextflow workflow that covered QC, data transformation and analysis. Custom analyses were implemented in LymphoSeq2, an R package for AIRR-Seq data exploration. Several samples that yielded fewer than 5000 total TRB sequences were excluded, so that 188 HIV repertoires were analyzed. Among the approximately 190 retained HIV repertoires, some 57 were collected before ART initiation and fewer than 150 were collected after ART initiation. Repertoires were downsampled to 5000 TRB nucleotide sequences, with summary statistics averaged over 100 downsampling iterations. Only TRB sequences with CDR3 regions of at least seven amino acids were retained for analysis. A Shannon entropy-derived clonality score and the Gini coefficient were used to measure diversity. In the repertoire networks, any two of the top 5000 CDR3 amino acid sequences were connected whenever the two sequences differed by an edit distance of one. For TRB CDR3 amino acid sequences, GLIPH2 was used to predict antigen specificity groups and MHC restriction. Known CMV, EBV, HIV or tissue antigen associations were flagged by matching CDR3 amino acid sequences against VDJdb and McPAS-TCR. Pre-ART, post-ART and control groups were compared with Wilcoxon signed-rank tests and Holm-Bonferroni correction. TCRdb took this table from immuneACCESS and kept in-frame rearrangements with V and J called. Such tables lack part of the clones; where checked against another copy, unresolved V genes explain under half of the gap, and the rest is unexplained. The V and J calls and the clone size are those of that table, but D and trimming were determined from the DNA. Within this sample are roughly 29,000 clones, with 75% to 90% of them counted one time only. Roughly 7.2% of the sample rests with the top ten.

In regard to this clone: Its cognate antigen has yet to be identified. No base quality values were provided; no much bigger clone lies one nucleotide off.

To be included, a participant needed at least one PBMC sample from before ART initiation plus at least two post-ART samples. Every participant with HIV received treatment in the United States of America. Cryopreserved samples of about 1-10 million PBMC were thawed and washed before DNA extraction. At the time of the earliest PBMC sample, participants with HIV were aged between roughly 23 and 60 years. Each participant contributed PBMC samples from 1-4 timepoints before ART initiation and 2-8 timepoints after ART initiation, with a median of 7 samples. Serial HIV viral load, CD4+ T-cell count, ART history and demographic data were obtained for every participant. Genomic DNA was extracted from unsorted PBMC with a Qiagen kit on a QIAcube, processed in batches of 12 samples. CDR1 and CDR2 are drawn from the germline V gene (reference sequence): LNHDA, SQIVND. V loses 6 bases at its end and J loses 6 bases; junction bases beyond the gene matches: 7. The CDR3 runs 14 amino acids, cysteine and phenylalanine included. The entry retains the CDR3 DNA only, 42 bases that are in frame from base 1.

The rearrangement joined TRBV19 to TRBJ2-2; 7 middle bases align to TRBD1. This TCR was recovered from a middle-aged man with HIV. Sequenced here: unsorted PBMCs, sampled 0.3 years after starting antiretroviral therapy. CDR3 loop: CASRDRVVAGELFF. The sequence in DNA is TGTGCCAGTAGAGACAGGGTGGTCGCCGGGGAGCTGTTTTTT.